This T cell receptor beta chain emerged from a study of cytomegalovirus exposure and HLA in healthy donors. Study results and limitations: The classifier was said to identify cytomegalovirus status with high specificity and sensitivity. TCR beta V- and J-gene trimming was later associated with a missense DCLRE1C variant.

The V and J ends lost 1 base and 1 base, in that order; junction bases with no gene match: 2. The CDR3 is 15 residues long. Germline-derived CDR1 and CDR2 are SGHTA and FQGNSA. Researchers ran the PCR with 60 Vbeta and 13 Jbeta primers. Study processing details: The count from a later analysis was 79 million or so unique TCR beta chains, some 11 million of them shared. The protocol was immunoSEQ multiplex PCR, while the TCRdb copy is restricted to in-frame clones and leaves out a portion. The D gene and trimming were derived from the DNA, and the V and J assignments and clone size from that table. The sample carries about 76,000 clones, just under 80% recorded once. For this clone: What it recognizes is unknown.

As for the donors, each was a healthy bone marrow donor. The J gene is TRBJ2-3, the V gene TRBV7-2; 7 nucleotides line up with TRBD1. The clonotype was recovered from a woman in her 40s in good health and CMV-seropositive. Material for sequencing was PBMCs. The CDR3 nucleotides read TGTGCCAGCAGCTTAGGCGGACAGGGCACAGATACGCAGTATTTT. It encodes CASSLGGQGTDTQYF.